Sequencing of this T cell receptor (beta chain) was carried out in a study of blood T cells in healthy people across ages. General observations from the study: Getting older went along with TCR beta diversity per million T cells dropping roughly linearly. Expanded clonotype shifts may have been confounded, as the donors had an unknown CMV status.

Isolated PBMCs totaled at least 6 million in each sample. The sample holds a few counts of this clonotype. What it binds is unknown. Primed by a sample-barcoded 5' primer and a J-beta primer mix, a second PCR proceeded for about 6 to 12 cycles. A template-switch adaptor that had 12 random nucleotides put a tag on each cDNA molecule. Each CDR3 protein is one row after TCRdb ran MiXCR on the 5' RACE reads. The sample consists of around 900,000 distinct CDR3 sequences, just over 50% of them appearing once. Germline-derived CDR1 and CDR2 are DFQATT and SNEGSKA (reference sequence). The V end was cut by 3 bases, the J end by 5 bases, with 13 bases between. The CDR3 length is 13 residues.

Sequenced sample: blood. V gene TRBV20-1 combines with J gene TRBJ1-2; maybe TRBD1 (5 bases). The sequence derives from a woman aged 55-69 years in good health. The CDR3 sequence is CSASQTGLYGYTF. Here the CDR3 DNA reads TGCAGTGCTAGTCAAACAGGATTATATGGCTACACCTTC.